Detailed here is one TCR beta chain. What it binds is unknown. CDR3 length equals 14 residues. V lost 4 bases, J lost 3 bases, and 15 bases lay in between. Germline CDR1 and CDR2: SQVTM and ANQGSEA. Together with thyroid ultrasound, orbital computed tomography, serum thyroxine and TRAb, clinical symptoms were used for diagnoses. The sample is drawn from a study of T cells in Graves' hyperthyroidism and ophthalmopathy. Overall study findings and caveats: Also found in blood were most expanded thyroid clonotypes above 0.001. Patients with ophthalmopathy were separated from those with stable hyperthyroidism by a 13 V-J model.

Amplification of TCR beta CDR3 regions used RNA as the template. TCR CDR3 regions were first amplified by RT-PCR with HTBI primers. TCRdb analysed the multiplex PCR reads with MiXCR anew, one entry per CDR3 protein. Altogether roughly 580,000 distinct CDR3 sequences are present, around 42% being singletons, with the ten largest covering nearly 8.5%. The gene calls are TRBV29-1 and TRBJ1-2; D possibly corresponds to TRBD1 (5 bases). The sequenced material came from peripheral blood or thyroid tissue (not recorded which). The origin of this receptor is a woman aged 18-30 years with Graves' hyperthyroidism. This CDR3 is CSVGTCGADYGYTF. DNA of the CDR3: TGCAGCGTTGGTACCTGTGGGGCGGACTATGGCTACACCTTC.